These T cell receptor beta chains were read from a single sample in a study of T-cell reconstitution after alpha-beta-depleted transplantation in children. TCRdb used MiXCR to reprocess the PCR reads, holding one entry per CDR3 protein. The sample holds 800,000 to 1,000,000 distinct CDR3 sequences, about 26% seen once. The sequencing here drew on PBMCs, mostly from graft donor cells, taken 360 days after TCRalphabeta/CD19-depleted stem cell transplant. All receptors come from a boy younger than two who had a stem cell transplant for SCID, so the T cells may come from the graft donor. Both conserved end residues are part of each CDR3. D genes are given only for firm matches.

.	TRBV29-1	13	TRBJ2-4	CSVADLAKNIQYF
.	TRBV20-1	13	TRBJ2-2	CSSLAPNTGELFF
TRBD2	TRBV10-3	13	TRBJ2-5	CAIRGLAQETQYF
TRBD1	TRBV12-3/TRBV12-4	15	TRBJ1-5	CASSAGTGVNQPQHF
.	TRBV9	17	TRBJ2-6	CASSPETAPSGANVLTF
TRBD2	TRBV6-2/TRBV6-3	15	TRBJ2-7	CASSQRMTSTNEQYF
TRBD1	TRBV12-5	16	TRBJ2-3	CVSGLARTGNTDTQYF
.	TRBV6-1	15	TRBJ1-5	CASSQGQYGGQPQHF
.	TRBV4-1	14	TRBJ1-3	CAISGQGTGNTIYF
TRBD1	TRBV11-2	13	TRBJ2-7	CASSLPRGREQYF
.	TRBV5-1	14	TRBJ2-7	CASSPGTSSYEQYF
.	TRBV29-1	13	TRBJ2-7	CSVAGKGTYEQYF
.	TRBV6-5	12	TRBJ2-1	CASSRQNNEQFF
.	TRBV4-2	15	TRBJ2-2	CASSRQLDGAGELFF
TRBD2	TRBV4-1	19	TRBJ2-5	CASSQELPSGGSRKNTQYF
.	TRBV5-1	13	TRBJ2-7	CASHQRNSYEQYF
.	TRBV7-6	13	TRBJ1-4	CASSPALYGKLFF
.	TRBV20-1	12	TRBJ1-1	CSAPDSLSEAFF
.	TRBV23-1	15	TRBJ2-1	CASSPVFGSYNEQFF
.	TRBV4-2	15	TRBJ2-1	CASSPSAAGDNVQFF
.	TRBV12-3/TRBV12-4	13	TRBJ2-3	CASSLGRLDTQYF
.	TRBV12-3/TRBV12-4	14	TRBJ2-7	CASTDQVPSYEQYF
TRBD2	TRBV10-3	14	TRBJ2-5	CAIRERGNQETQYF
TRBD2	TRBV28	16	TRBJ2-1	CASSPNSGGAISGQFF
TRBD1	TRBV14	14	TRBJ2-3	CASSPGQAADTQYF
TRBD1	TRBV28	14	TRBJ2-5	CASSFDRGSETQYF
.	TRBV20-1	14	TRBJ2-7	CSAGLTGNPYEQYF
TRBD1	TRBV27	14	TRBJ2-7	CASSFRQGRDKQYF
.	TRBV29-1	14	TRBJ2-3	CSGGGRLNVDTQYF
.	TRBV6-6	13	TRBJ2-4	CASSWDPKNIQYF
.	TRBV29-1	12	TRBJ1-1	CSVIGRGESAFF
TRBD1	TRBV18	15	TRBJ2-7	CASSAGTGGAYEQYF
TRBD1	TRBV5-5	16	TRBJ2-4	CASSLRYRGLGDIQYF